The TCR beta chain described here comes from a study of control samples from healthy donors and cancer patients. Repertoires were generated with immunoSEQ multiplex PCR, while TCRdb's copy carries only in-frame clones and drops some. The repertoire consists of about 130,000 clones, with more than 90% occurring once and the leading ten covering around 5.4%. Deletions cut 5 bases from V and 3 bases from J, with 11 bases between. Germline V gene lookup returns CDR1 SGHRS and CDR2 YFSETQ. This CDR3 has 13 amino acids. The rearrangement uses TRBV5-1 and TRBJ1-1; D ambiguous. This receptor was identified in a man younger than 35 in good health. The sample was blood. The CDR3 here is CASRDPWDTEAFF. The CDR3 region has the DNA TGCGCCAGCAGGGATCCGTGGGACACTGAAGCTTTCTTT.